This T cell receptor beta chain was recovered during a study of early T cells in non-severe SARS-CoV-2 infection. V shed 1 base and J shed 1 base, with 5 bases lying between them. Germline-derived CDR1 and CDR2 are SGHAT and FQNNGV. The CDR3 sequence is 13 residues long. Molecules of cDNA were individually given unique molecular identifiers that were attached to them. One entry per CDR3 protein, called by TCRdb with MiXCR from the 5' RACE reads. The sample lists 68,000 or so distinct CDR3 sequences; 10% to 15% were seen once. With respect to this clonotype: Its antigen remains unidentified.

Whole-study findings and limits: There was a bias toward anti-spike CD8 responses in VDJdb matching, which missed private and CD4 specificities.

The receptor was isolated from an adult who was a healthcare worker with PCR-confirmed SARS-CoV-2 infection or an uninfected control (not recorded which). The specimen sequenced was whole blood. This sequence joins TRBV11-2 and TRBJ2-7; D is undetermined. CDR3 nucleotide sequence: TGTGCCAGCAGCTTAGTCGTGTCCTACGAGCAGTACTTC. It encodes CASSLVVSYEQYF.